The sequence of this T cell receptor (beta chain) was determined in a study of response to subunit inactivated influenza vaccine. This clonotype was recorded a few times. Each CDR3 protein gets one entry after TCRdb re-called the RT-PCR reads with MiXCR. The sample records a few hundred thousand distinct CDR3 sequences, about 20% being singletons. V lost 1 base and J lost 1, with 7 bases in between. The CDR3 spans 15 residues. Per germline, CDR1 KGHSH and CDR2 LQKENI. The V call is TRBV18, the J call TRBJ2-2; D remains ambiguous. The sequencing here drew on PBMCs from blood, taken less than 22 months after vaccination. This receptor was taken from a man aged 45 to 70 who received an inactivated influenza vaccine. The CDR3 here is CASSPLDGNTGELFF. CDR3 nucleotides: TGTGCCAGCTCACCACTTGACGGGAACACCGGGGAGCTGTTTTTT.